This T cell receptor (beta chain) was captured by sequencing in a study of blood T cells in healthy people across ages. Study results and caveats: Significant beta diversity loss was already apparent by age 40, declining roughly linearly.

Points on this clonotype: What it binds is unknown.

Germline values: CDR1 SGHTA, CDR2 FQGNSA. V lost 5 bases and J lost 8, with 16 bases in between. The CDR3 sequence is 14 residues long. Primers used in a second PCR of roughly 6 to 11 cycles were a sample-barcoded 5' primer and a J-beta primer mix. Each CDR3 protein gets one entry after TCRdb re-called the 5' RACE reads with MiXCR. The sample holds some 1,000,000 distinct CDR3 sequences, less than 25% seen once. Separately, the same data were catalogued under a study of T cells of mothers and their children.

Sample: blood. The sequence was obtained from a girl aged 2-9 years in good health. This sequence joins TRBV7-2 and TRBJ2-1; D is uncertain. CDR3 nucleotides: TGTGCCAGCAGCCCGAAGCGTAATGCCCATGAGCAGTTCTTC. This codes for CASSPKRNAHEQFF. Using reference TRBV7-2 and TRBJ2-1 for the parts outside the CDR3, the full variable domain is GAGVSQSPSNKVTEKGKDVELRCDPISGHTALYWYRQSLGQGLEFLIYFQGNSAPDKSGLPSDRFSAERTGGSVSTLTIQRTQQEDSAVYLCASSPKRNAHEQFFGPGTRLTVL.